One sample yielded the 21 T cell receptor beta chains listed below, sequenced in a study of blood T cell repertoires in COVID-19. Sequenced by immunoSEQ multiplex PCR; TCRdb stores in-frame clones only, minus some. The data show fewer than 35,000 clones, about 86% seen once. Material for sequencing was peripheral blood. The receptors stem from a human donor in a cohort sampled during active COVID-19.

The chain employs TRBV5-1 and TRBJ2-1; 7 bases fit TRBD2. The junction had 7 bases not matched to a gene; V was cut back by 6 bases and J by 1 base. The CDR3 has 15 amino acids. In germline, CDR1 is SGHRS, CDR2 YFSETQ. The CDR3 loop reads CASTPRGESYNEQFF. The CDR3 DNA follows: TGCGCCAGCACCCCCCGGGGGGAATCCTACAATGAGCAGTTCTTC.

This chain links TRBV4-1 with TRBJ2-7; 8 bases align to TRBD2. The V gene's germline CDR1 is MGHRA and CDR2 YSYEKL. V shed 5 bases and J 3 bases; nucleotides not matched to a gene: 12. The CDR3 extends over 16 amino acids. The CDR3 loop reads CASSSGGVRQGYEQYF. The CDR3 DNA reads TGCGCCAGCAGCTCGGGGGGGGTGCGGCAGGGCTACGAGCAGTACTTC.

V usage is TRBV21-1 and J usage is TRBJ2-6; the table's D call TRBD2 went unverified against the DNA. TRBV21-1 is deemed a pseudogene. The CDR3 extends over 16 amino acids. The CDR3 here is CASSSARGSGANVLTF. For the CDR3, the DNA is TGTGCCAGCAGCTCAGCACGAGGCTCTGGGGCCAACGTCCTGACTTTC.

The chain employs TRBV9 and TRBJ2-3, with 7 bases matching TRBD1. CDR1 and CDR2 from the germline V gene are SGDLS and YYNGEE. V gave up 0 bases and J gave up 8 bases; unmatched junction bases: 9. The CDR3 extends over 15 amino acids. For the CDR3, the DNA is TGTGCCAGCAGCGTAGGGGACAGACAGTCCGGTACGCAGTATTTT. This gives the protein CASSVGDRQSGTQYF. The complete variable domain, with remaining parts taken from reference TRBV9 and TRBJ2-3, reads DSGVTQTPKHLITATGQRVTLRCSPRSGDLSVYWYQQSLDQGLQFLIQYYNGEERAKGNILERFSAQQFPDLHSELNLSSLELGDSALYFCASSVGDRQSGTQYFGPGTRLTVL.

The J gene is TRBJ2-7, the V gene TRBV5-6; 7 bases match TRBD2. Trimming cost V 4 bases and J 3 bases; bases outside gene matches: 10. The germline gives CDR1 SGHDT, CDR2 YYEEEE. The CDR3 has 15 residues. CDR3 region: CASSRTGEGRYEQYF. For the CDR3, the DNA is TGTGCCAGCAGCCGGACGGGGGAGGGCCGCTACGAGCAGTACTTC.

Comment on this clone: The junction shows a germline mismatch at one end, possibly a read error. CDR3 nucleotide sequence: TGTAGGGCAGGGGGCTGCACCGGGGAGCTGTTTTTT. This sequence encodes CRAGGCTGELFF. The V and J genes are TRBV4-1 and TRBJ2-2; 8 nucleotides line up with TRBD1. Germline CDR1 reads MGHRA; CDR2 reads YSYEKL. The length of the CDR3 is 12 residues.

The chain links TRBV7-2 to TRBJ2-1, with 8 bases fitting TRBD2. V trimming: 10 bases; J trimming: 4 bases; junction bases outside the gene matches: 15. The CDR3 runs 16 residues. The germline gives CDR1 SGHTA, CDR2 FQGNSA. This chain's CDR3 is CATSNTGGAWYNEQFF. As DNA, the CDR3 is TGTGCCACCTCAAACACCGGGGGGGCTTGGTACAATGAGCAGTTCTTC.

The chain joins TRBV6-6 to TRBJ1-2; 8 positions agree with TRBD1. The germline V gene has CDR1 MNHNY and CDR2 SVGAGI (reference sequence). This CDR3 comprises 15 residues. With V trimmed by 6 bases and J by 3 bases, 9 bases remained unmatched. The CDR3, as DNA: TGTGCCAGCAGCACCCTCGGGACAGGTGACTATGGCTACACCTTC. This sequence encodes CASSTLGTGDYGYTF.

This chain links TRBV5-1 with TRBJ1-5, with 10 bases fitting TRBD1. With 4 bases clipped from V and 5 bases from J, the junction kept 6 bases outside the gene matches. The CDR3 runs 15 residues. Germline V CDR1 and CDR2: SGHRS, YFSETQ. This chain's CDR3 is CASSLTGTGDQPQHF. The CDR3 DNA follows: TGCGCCAGCAGCCTCACCGGGACAGGGGATCAGCCCCAGCATTTT. The full variable domain, in which reference TRBV5-1 and TRBJ1-5 provide the parts outside the CDR3, is KAGVTQTPRYLIKTRGQQVTLSCSPISGHRSVSWYQQTPGQGLQFLFEYFSETQRNKGNFPGRFSGRQFSNSRSEMNVSTLELGDSALYLCASSLTGTGDQPQHFGDGTRLSIL.

This clone was picked up a small number of times. The CDR3 spells CASSVQPVGYTF. In nucleotides, the CDR3 is TGTGCCAGCAGCGTACAACCAGTAGGCTACACCTTC. V usage is TRBV13 and J usage is TRBJ1-2; no reliable D call. Germline CDR1 PRHDT, CDR2 FYEKMQ (reference sequence). V lost 5 bases and J 8 bases, leaving 12 bases between the germline ends. This CDR3 has 12 residues.

This clone was recorded a few times. The V call is TRBV19, the J call TRBJ1-1; D is unresolved. The CDR3 length is 13 residues. From germline, CDR1 is LNHDA and CDR2 SQIVND (reference sequence). V lost 6 bases to trimming and J lost 5 bases, with 13 bases between them. The CDR3: CASRIGRSTEAFF. In nucleotides, the CDR3 is TGTGCCAGTAGGATCGGGAGGAGTACTGAAGCTTTCTTT.

V and J are TRBV7-9 and TRBJ2-7; no clear D. Germline CDR1 SEHNR, CDR2 FQNEAQ (reference sequence). The V end was cut by 2 bases, the J end by 3 bases, with 14 bases between. This CDR3 comprises 15 residues. The CDR3 loop is CASSLPETTIYEQYF. In DNA form, the CDR3 reads TGTGCCAGCAGCTTACCGGAGACCACCATCTACGAGCAGTACTTC.

The J gene is TRBJ2-7, the V gene TRBV15; D unclear. Germline-derived CDR1 and CDR2 are LNHNV and YYDKDF (reference sequence). V gave up 0 bases and J gave up 3 bases, with 9 bases separating them. The CDR3 totals 14 residues. The CDR3 protein is CATSRDPRNYEQYF. The DNA of the CDR3 is TGTGCCACCAGCAGAGACCCTAGAAACTACGAGCAGTACTTC.

The rearrangement joins TRBV7-6 to TRBJ1-6; D may be TRBD1 (6 bases). The CDR3 has 17 residues. V lost 1 base to trimming and J lost 2 bases, with 12 bases between them. The germline CDR1 and CDR2 sequences are SGHVS and FNYEAQ. DNA of the CDR3: TGTGCCAGCAGCTTAGGAGCAGGGGAAACCTATAATTCACCCCTCCACTTT. It encodes CASSLGAGETYNSPLHF.

The chain is built from TRBV12-3 or TRBV12-4 and TRBJ2-3; D is uncertain. CDR3 size: 13 residues. Trimming cost V 1 base and J 3 bases, with 5 bases left between them. The DNA of the CDR3 is TGTGCCAGCAGTTTAGTCAGAACAGATACGCAGTATTTT. It encodes CASSLVRTDTQYF.

J is TRBJ1-2 and V is TRBV13; D gene uncertain. With 3 bases removed from V and 2 bases from J, the gap between germline ends came to 10 bases. The CDR3 is 14 residues long. The V gene's germline CDR1 is PRHDT and CDR2 FYEKMQ (reference sequence). CDR3 protein: CASSFRGGNYGYTF. In DNA, the CDR3 is TGTGCCAGCAGCTTCCGCGGAGGGAACTATGGCTACACCTTC.

The gene calls are TRBV27 and TRBJ2-1; 7 positions agree with TRBD2. The J segment lost 5 bases and the V segment lost 5 bases, leaving 9 bases of the junction unmatched. The CDR3 contains 15 residues. Germline V gene data show CDR1 as MNHEY and CDR2 as SMNVEV (reference sequence). CDR3 protein: CASSPSGGSHNEQFF. CDR3 DNA: TGTGCCAGCAGTCCTTCAGGCGGGAGCCACAATGAGCAGTTCTTC.

The chain links TRBV19 to TRBJ2-2; D is unclear. The CDR3 sequence is 13 residues long. The germline V gene has CDR1 LNHDA and CDR2 SQIVND (reference sequence). Deletions cut 3 bases from V and 1 base from J, with 3 bases between. This CDR3 is CASSIGNTGELFF. DNA for the CDR3: TGTGCCAGTAGTATCGGGAACACCGGGGAGCTGTTTTTT.

This clone is medium-sized in the sample. J is TRBJ2-7 and V is TRBV7-9; the match to TRBD2 covers 13 bases. This CDR3 spans 17 amino acids. The V and J ends lost 6 bases and 0 bases, in that order; junction bases with no gene match: 8. Looked up from germline, CDR1 is SEHNR and CDR2 is FQNEAQ (reference sequence). The CDR3 nucleotides are TGTGCCAGCAGGCGATCGGGACTAGCGGGGAACTCCTACGAGCAGTACTTC. Translating it yields CASRRSGLAGNSYEQYF.

This chain joins TRBV6-6 and TRBJ2-7, with D unresolved. Trimming pared 8 bases from V and 2 bases from J, leaving 10 bases between. Germline lookup yields CDR1 MNHNY and CDR2 SVGAGI (reference sequence). The CDR3 runs to 12 residues. The CDR3 DNA reads as TGTGCCAGCGGCTTTTTAACCTACGAGCAGTACTTC. Its protein product is CASGFLTYEQYF.

The V call is TRBV19, the J call TRBJ2-7, with 8 bases aligning to TRBD2. The ends lost 5 bases at V and 3 bases at J; junction bases unmatched: 9. Germline V gene sequence: CDR1 LNHDA, CDR2 SQIVND (reference sequence). The CDR3 runs 15 residues. This CDR3 reads CASSWGLEGLYEQYF. The CDR3 DNA reads as TGTGCCAGTAGTTGGGGACTAGAGGGCCTCTACGAGCAGTACTTC. The full variable domain, its missing parts supplied by reference TRBV19 and TRBJ2-7, is DGGITQSPKYLFRKEGQNVTLSCEQNLNHDAMYWYRQDPGQGLRLIYYSQIVNDFQKGDIAEGYSVSREKKESFPLTVTSAQKNPTAFYLCASSWGLEGLYEQYFGPGTRLTVT.